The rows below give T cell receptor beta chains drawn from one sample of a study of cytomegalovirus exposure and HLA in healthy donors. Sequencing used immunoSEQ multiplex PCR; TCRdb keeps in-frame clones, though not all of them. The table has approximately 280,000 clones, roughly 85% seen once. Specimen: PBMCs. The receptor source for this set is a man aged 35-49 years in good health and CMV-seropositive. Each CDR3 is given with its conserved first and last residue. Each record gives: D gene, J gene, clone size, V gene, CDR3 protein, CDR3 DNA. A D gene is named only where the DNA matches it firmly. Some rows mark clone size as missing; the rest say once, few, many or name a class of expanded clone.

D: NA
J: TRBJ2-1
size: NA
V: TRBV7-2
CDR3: CASSLRGTDNEQFF
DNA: TGTGCCAGCAGCTTAAGGGGGACGGACAATGAGCAGTTCTTC

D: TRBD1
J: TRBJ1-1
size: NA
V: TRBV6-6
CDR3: CASSSIPGGTEAFF
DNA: TGTGCCAGCAGTTCTATCCCAGGGGGCACTGAAGCTTTCTTT

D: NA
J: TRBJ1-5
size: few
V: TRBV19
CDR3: CASSMGSGLGNQPQHF
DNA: TGTGCCAGTAGTATGGGTTCGGGGTTGGGCAATCAGCCCCAGCATTTT

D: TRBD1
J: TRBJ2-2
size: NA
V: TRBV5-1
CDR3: CASSRDRGNTGELFF
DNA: TGCGCCAGCAGCCGAGACAGGGGAAACACCGGGGAGCTGTTTTTT

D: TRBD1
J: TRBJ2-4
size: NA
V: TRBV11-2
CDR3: CASSTPDRVPKNIQYF
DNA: TGTGCCAGCAGCACCCCAGACAGGGTGCCCAAAAACATTCAGTACTTC

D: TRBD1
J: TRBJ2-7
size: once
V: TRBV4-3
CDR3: CASSPGQGVIYEQYF
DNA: TGCGCCAGCAGCCCGGGACAGGGGGTTATCTACGAGCAGTACTTC

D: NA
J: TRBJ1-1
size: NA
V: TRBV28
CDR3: CASMPGDTEAFF
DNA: TGTGCCAGCATGCCAGGGGACACTGAAGCTTTCTTT

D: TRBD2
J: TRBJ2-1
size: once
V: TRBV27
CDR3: CATSPLAGLSYNEQFF
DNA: TGTGCCACCTCTCCCCTAGCGGGTCTTTCCTACAATGAGCAGTTCTTC

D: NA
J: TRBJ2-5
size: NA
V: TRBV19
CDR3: CASSVDNSETQYF
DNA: TGTGCCAGTAGTGTCGACAACTCTGAGACCCAGTACTTC

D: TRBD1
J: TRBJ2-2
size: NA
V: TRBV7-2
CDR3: CASSLGPDRGWVGELFF
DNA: TGTGCCAGCAGCTTAGGACCCGACAGGGGGTGGGTCGGGGAGCTGTTTTTT

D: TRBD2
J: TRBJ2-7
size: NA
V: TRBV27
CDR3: CASSATSGGTTYEQYF
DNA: TGTGCCAGCAGTGCGACTAGCGGAGGGACAACCTACGAGCAGTACTTC

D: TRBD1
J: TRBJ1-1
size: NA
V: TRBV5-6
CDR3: CASSQGGTEAFF
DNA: TGTGCCAGCAGCCAGGGGGGCACTGAAGCTTTCTTT

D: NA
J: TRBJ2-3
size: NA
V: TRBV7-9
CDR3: CASSVRSAGTDTQYF
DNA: TGTGCCAGCAGCGTCAGGTCCGCAGGCACAGATACGCAGTATTTT

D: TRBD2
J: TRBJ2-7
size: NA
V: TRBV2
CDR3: CTSSGLAGEGNF
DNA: TGTACCAGCTCGGGACTAGCGGGAGAAGGGAACTTC

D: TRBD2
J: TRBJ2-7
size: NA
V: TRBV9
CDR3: CASSGTGTSGRGSEQYF
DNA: TGTGCCAGCAGTGGAACCGGGACTAGCGGGAGAGGATCCGAGCAGTACTTC

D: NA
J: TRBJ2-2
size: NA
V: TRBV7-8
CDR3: CASSLKDIHTGELFF
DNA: TGTGCCAGCAGCCTGAAGGACATACACACCGGGGAGCTGTTTTTT

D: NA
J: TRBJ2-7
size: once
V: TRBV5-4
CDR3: CASSLAGLRDEQYF
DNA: TGTGCCAGCAGCTTGGCGGGCCTCAGGGACGAGCAGTACTTC

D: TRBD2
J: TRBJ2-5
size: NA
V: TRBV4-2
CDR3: CASSKGLAGGDINFEETQYF
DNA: TGTGCCAGCAGCAAAGGGCTAGCGGGAGGGGATATAAACTTCGAAGAGACCCAGTACTTC

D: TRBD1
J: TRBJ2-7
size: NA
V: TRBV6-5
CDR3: CASSYSPGQGFEQYF
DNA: TGTGCCAGCAGTTACTCACCGGGACAGGGATTCGAGCAGTACTTC

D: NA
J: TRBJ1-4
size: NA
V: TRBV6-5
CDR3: CASSARGNEKLFF
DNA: TGTGCCAGCAGTGCCCGAGGGAATGAAAAACTGTTTTTT

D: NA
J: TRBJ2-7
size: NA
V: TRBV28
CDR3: CASSPPPAWPYEQYF
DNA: TGTGCCAGCAGTCCACCGCCAGCGTGGCCCTACGAGCAGTACTTC

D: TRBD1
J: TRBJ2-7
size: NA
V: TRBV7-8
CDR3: CASSLGQERYEQYF
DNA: TGTGCCAGCAGCCTGGGACAGGAGCGATACGAGCAGTACTTC

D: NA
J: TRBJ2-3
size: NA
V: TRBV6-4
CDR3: CASSLRAVRAYGDTQYF
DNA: TGTGCCAGCTCCCTGCGAGCGGTTAGAGCTTATGGAGATACGCAGTATTTT

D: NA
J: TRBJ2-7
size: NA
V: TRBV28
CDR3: CASSPPPTGSSYEQYF
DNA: TGTGCCAGCAGTCCACCTCCCACAGGGAGCTCCTACGAGCAGTACTTC

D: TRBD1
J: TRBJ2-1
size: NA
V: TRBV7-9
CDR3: CASSFETGGYNEQFF
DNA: TGTGCCAGCAGCTTCGAGACAGGGGGCTACAATGAGCAGTTCTTC

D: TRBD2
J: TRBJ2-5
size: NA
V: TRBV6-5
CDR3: CASSYSGLAYQETQYF
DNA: TGTGCCAGCAGTTACTCGGGACTAGCGTACCAAGAGACCCAGTACTTC

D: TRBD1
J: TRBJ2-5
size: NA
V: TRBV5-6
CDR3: CASSWDSRQETQYF
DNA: TGTGCCAGCAGCTGGGACAGTCGTCAAGAGACCCAGTACTTC

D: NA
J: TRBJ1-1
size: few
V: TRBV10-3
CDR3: CAISESQGRTEAFF
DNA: TGTGCCATCAGTGAGTCACAGGGACGCACTGAAGCTTTCTTT

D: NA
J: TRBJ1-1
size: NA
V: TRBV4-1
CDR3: CASSQDRAGFEAFF
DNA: TGCGCCAGCAGCCAAGATCGGGCAGGGTTTGAAGCTTTCTTT

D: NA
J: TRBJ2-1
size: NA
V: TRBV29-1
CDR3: CSGDVRAGSYNEQFF
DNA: TGCAGCGGCGACGTCCGAGCGGGCTCCTACAATGAGCAGTTCTTC

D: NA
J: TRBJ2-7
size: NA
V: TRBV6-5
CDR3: CASSYFQGYEQYF
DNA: TGTGCCAGCAGTTACTTTCAGGGATACGAGCAGTACTTC

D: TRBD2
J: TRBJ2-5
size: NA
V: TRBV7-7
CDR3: CASSQVPAGTGEQYF
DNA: TGTGCTAGCAGCCAGGTCCCAGCGGGAACCGGAGAGCAGTACTTC

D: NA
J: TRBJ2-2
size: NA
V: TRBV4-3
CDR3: CASSQDRVNTGELFF
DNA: TGCGCCAGCAGCCAAGACAGGGTGAACACCGGGGAGCTGTTTTTT

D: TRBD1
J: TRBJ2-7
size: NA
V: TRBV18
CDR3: CASSPGQDYEQYF
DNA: TGTGCCAGCTCACCGGGACAGGACTACGAGCAGTACTTC

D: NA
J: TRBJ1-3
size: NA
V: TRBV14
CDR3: CASSFTLVSGLSGNTIYF
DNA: TGTGCCAGCAGCTTCACCCTGGTTTCAGGCCTCTCTGGAAACACCATATATTTT

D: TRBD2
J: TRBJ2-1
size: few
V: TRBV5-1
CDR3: CASSLGSGSSYNEQFF
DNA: TGCGCCAGCAGCTTGGGTAGCGGGAGCTCCTACAATGAGCAGTTCTTC

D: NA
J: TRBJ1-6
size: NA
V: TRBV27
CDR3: CASSTRDFPAPWTLHF
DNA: TGTGCCAGCAGTACGCGGGACTTCCCTGCCCCTTGGACCCTCCACTTT

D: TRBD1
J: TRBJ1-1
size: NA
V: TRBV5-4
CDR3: CASSSGGGKPNTEAFF
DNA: TGTGCCAGCAGCTCAGGGGGTGGGAAACCGAACACTGAAGCTTTCTTT

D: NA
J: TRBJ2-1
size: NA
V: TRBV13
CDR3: CASSLSDEQFF
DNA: TGTGCCAGCAGCCTCAGCGATGAGCAGTTCTTC

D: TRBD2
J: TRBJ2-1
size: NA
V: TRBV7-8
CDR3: CASSYRTSGGGDNEQFF
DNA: TGTGCCAGCAGCTATCGGACTAGCGGCGGGGGGGACAATGAGCAGTTCTTC

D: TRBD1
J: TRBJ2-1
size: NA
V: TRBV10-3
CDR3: CAISDRWGQGNHNEQFF
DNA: TGTGCCATCAGTGATAGGTGGGGACAGGGGAACCACAATGAGCAGTTCTTC

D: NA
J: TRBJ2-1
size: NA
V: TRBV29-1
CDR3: CSVEDRGGGFEQFF
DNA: TGCAGCGTTGAAGATCGGGGAGGGGGATTTGAGCAGTTCTTC

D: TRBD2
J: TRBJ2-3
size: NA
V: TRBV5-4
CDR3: CASSLGTSGRAPVTDTQYF
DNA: TGTGCCAGCAGCTTGGGGACTAGCGGGAGGGCCCCGGTTACGGATACGCAGTATTTT

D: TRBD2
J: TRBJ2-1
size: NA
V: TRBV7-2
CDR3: CASRPGGPHNEQFF
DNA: TGTGCCAGCCGCCCGGGAGGGCCCCACAATGAGCAGTTCTTC

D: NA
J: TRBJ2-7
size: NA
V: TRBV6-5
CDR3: CASSYPQGSIDEQYF
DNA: TGTGCCAGCAGTTACCCGCAGGGATCCATAGACGAGCAGTACTTC

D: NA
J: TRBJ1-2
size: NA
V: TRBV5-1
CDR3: CASSREMGTAGGYTF
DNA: TGCGCCAGCAGCCGAGAGATGGGGACTGCGGGTGGCTACACCTTC

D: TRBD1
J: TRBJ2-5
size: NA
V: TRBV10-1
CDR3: CASSDVGQGDETQYF
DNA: TGCGCCAGCAGTGATGTTGGACAGGGTGATGAGACCCAGTACTTC

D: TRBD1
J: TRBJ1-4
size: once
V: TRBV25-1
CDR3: CASMKTGGANEKLFF
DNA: TGTGCCAGCATGAAAACAGGGGGAGCTAATGAAAAACTGTTTTTT

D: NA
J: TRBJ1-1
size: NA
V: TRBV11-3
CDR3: CASIPNIGGEAFF
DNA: TGTGCCAGCATTCCTAATATAGGCGGTGAAGCTTTCTTT

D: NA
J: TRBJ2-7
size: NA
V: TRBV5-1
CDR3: CASGQFKGGYEQYF
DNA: TGCGCCAGCGGCCAGTTTAAGGGAGGTTACGAGCAGTACTTC

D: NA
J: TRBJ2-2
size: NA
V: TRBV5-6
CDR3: CASSLTTVANTGELFF
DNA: TGTGCCAGCAGCTTAACGACAGTCGCGAACACCGGGGAGCTGTTTTTT

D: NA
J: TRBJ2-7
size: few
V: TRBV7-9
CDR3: CASSSLAFYEQYF
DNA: TGTGCCAGCAGCTCGTTAGCCTTCTACGAGCAGTACTTC

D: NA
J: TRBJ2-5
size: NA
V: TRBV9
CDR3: CASSVGQQETQYF
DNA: TGTGCCAGCAGCGTAGGGCAGCAAGAGACCCAGTACTTC

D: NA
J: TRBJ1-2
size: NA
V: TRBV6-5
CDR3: CASWPAGNYGYTF
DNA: TGTGCCAGCTGGCCCGCGGGGAACTATGGCTACACCTTC

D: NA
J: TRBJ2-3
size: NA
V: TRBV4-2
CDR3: CASSERRGTDTQYF
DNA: TGTGCCAGCAGCGAAAGGAGGGGCACAGATACGCAGTATTTT

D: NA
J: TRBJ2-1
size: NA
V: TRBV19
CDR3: CASSRTVNEQFF
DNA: TGTGCCAGTAGTAGAACGGTCAATGAGCAGTTCTTC

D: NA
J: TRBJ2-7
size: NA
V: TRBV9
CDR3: CASSAGPLGGYEQYF
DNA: TGTGCCAGCAGCGCGGGACCTCTCGGGGGATACGAGCAGTACTTC

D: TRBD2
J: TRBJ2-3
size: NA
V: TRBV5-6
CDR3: CASSLVLASGRTYTDTQYF
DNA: TGTGCCAGCAGCTTGGTATTAGCTAGCGGGAGAACTTACACAGATACGCAGTATTTT